This T cell receptor beta chain was sequenced during a study of blood T cells in healthy people across ages. The V gene end was trimmed by 2 bases and the J gene end by 11 bases; junction bases not matched to a gene: 8. Germline CDR1 reads DFQATT; CDR2 reads SNEGSKA (reference sequence). The length of the CDR3 is 12 residues. Findings and caveats of the study: A strong correlation was seen between TCR beta diversity and naive T cell percentage. A greater number of naive CD4+ cells and higher diversity distinguished long-lived donors from aged donors.

It was with a sample-barcoded 5' primer and a J-beta primer mix that a second PCR of roughly 7 to 12 cycles was run. TCRdb reprocessed the 5' RACE reads via MiXCR and lists one record per CDR3 protein. The table lists 650,000 or so distinct CDR3 sequences, more than 45% of them singletons. Remarks on this clonotype: Its antigen remains unknown. A much larger clone sits a single nucleotide away, making a read error possible.

Whenever a sample was processed, at least 7 million PBMCs were isolated. The receptor comes from an elderly woman in good health. V is TRBV20-1 and J is TRBJ2-5; TRBD1 matches 7 bases. The sequenced sample was blood. CDR3 in DNA: TGCAGTGCTAGACCAGGGGGTGATGAGCAGTACTTC. This gives the protein CSARPGGDEQYF.